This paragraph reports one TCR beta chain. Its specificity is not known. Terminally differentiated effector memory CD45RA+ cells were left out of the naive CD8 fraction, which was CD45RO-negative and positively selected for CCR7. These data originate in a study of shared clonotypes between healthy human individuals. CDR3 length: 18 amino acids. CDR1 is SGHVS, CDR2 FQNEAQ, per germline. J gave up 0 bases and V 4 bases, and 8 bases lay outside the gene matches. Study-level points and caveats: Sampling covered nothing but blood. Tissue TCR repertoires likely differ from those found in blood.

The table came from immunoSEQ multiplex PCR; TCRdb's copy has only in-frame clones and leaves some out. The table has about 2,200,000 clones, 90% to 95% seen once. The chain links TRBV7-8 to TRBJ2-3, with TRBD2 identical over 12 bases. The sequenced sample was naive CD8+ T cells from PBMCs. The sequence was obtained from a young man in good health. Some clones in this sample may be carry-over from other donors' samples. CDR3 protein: CASSSTTSGRLSTDTQYF. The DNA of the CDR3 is TGTGCCAGCAGCTCTACCACTAGCGGGAGGCTCAGCACAGATACGCAGTATTTT.